This T cell receptor (beta chain) was obtained from a study of Ad26.COV2.S vaccination and SARS-CoV-2 variants. Data came from immunoSEQ multiplex PCR; TCRdb stores just in-frame clones and leaves some out. The sample lists almost 400,000 clones; approximately 90% were seen once. As to treatment: around 19 received Ad26.COV2.S at low or high dose, single or two shots; roughly five received placebo; per-sample allocation not given. Day 63 after the first vaccine or placebo injection was the time point for sampling. The junction had 5 bases not matched to a gene; V was cut back by 4 bases and J by 3 bases. This CDR3 comprises 16 residues. Germline-derived CDR1 and CDR2 are PRHDT and FYEKMQ (reference sequence).

The chain couples TRBV13 to TRBJ2-1, with 11 positions matching TRBD2. The source material was peripheral blood, sampled in a trial of Ad26.COV2.S vaccine versus placebo. The receptor was isolated from a person between 18 and 60 years old who received the Ad26.COV2.S COVID-19 vaccine or a placebo. The CDR3 nucleotides are TGTGCCAGCAGCTCGGGACTAGCGGAGAACTACAATGAGCAGTTCTTC. Translated, it gives CASSSGLAENYNEQFF.